The 2 T cell receptor beta chains presented below share a single source sample, sequenced in a study of cytomegalovirus exposure and HLA in healthy donors. The PCR employed 60 Vbeta primers together with 13 Jbeta primers. The table came from immunoSEQ multiplex PCR; TCRdb's copy has only in-frame clones and leaves some out. The sample has approximately 190,000 clones, about 77% seen once. The sequencing input was PBMCs. These receptors all come from a woman aged 25 to 39 in good health and CMV-seropositive.

J is TRBJ1-2 and V is TRBV6-5; 8 bases map to TRBD1. The CDR3 has 13 residues. The V and J ends lost 6 bases and 4 bases, in that order; junction bases with no gene match: 4. Looked up from germline, CDR1 is MNHEY and CDR2 is SVGAGI. CDR3 sequence: CASRTGDPYGYTF. The CDR3 coding sequence is TGTGCCAGCAGGACAGGGGACCCCTATGGCTACACCTTC.

This chain's CDR3 is CASSLPLTGLSYEQYF. The CDR3 bases are TGTGCCAGCAGTTTACCCCTTACAGGCCTCTCCTACGAGCAGTACTTC. The chain employs TRBV28 and TRBJ2-7; tentatively, D is TRBD1 (5 bases). Looked up from germline, CDR1 is MDHEN and CDR2 is SYDVKM. The CDR3 is 16 amino acids. Trimming took 2 bases from V and 0 from J, leaving 14 bases between them.